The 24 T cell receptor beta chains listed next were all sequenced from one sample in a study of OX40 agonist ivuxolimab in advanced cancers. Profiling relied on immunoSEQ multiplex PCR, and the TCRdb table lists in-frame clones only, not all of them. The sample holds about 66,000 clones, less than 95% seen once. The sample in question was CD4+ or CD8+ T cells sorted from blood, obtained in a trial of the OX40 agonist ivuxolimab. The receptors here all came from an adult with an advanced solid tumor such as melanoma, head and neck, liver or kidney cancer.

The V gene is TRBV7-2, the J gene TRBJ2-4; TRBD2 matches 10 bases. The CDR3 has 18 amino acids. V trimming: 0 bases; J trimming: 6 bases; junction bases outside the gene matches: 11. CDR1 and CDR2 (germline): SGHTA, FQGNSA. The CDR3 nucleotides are TGTGCCAGCAGCTTAGCGGTGGTAGCGGGAGGTGTGGGAAACATTCAGTACTTC. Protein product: CASSLAVVAGGVGNIQYF.

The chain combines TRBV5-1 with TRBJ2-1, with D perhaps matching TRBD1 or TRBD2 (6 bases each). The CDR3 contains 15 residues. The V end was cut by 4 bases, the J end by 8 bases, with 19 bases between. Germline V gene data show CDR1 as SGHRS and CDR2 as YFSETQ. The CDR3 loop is CASSRGLSGGDEQFF. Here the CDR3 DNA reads TGCGCCAGCAGCCGAGGGCTCTCCGGGGGCGATGAGCAGTTCTTC. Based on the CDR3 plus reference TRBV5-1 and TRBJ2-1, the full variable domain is KAGVTQTPRYLIKTRGQQVTLSCSPISGHRSVSWYQQTPGQGLQFLFEYFSETQRNKGNFPGRFSGRQFSNSRSEMNVSTLELGDSALYLCASSRGLSGGDEQFFGPGTRLTVL.

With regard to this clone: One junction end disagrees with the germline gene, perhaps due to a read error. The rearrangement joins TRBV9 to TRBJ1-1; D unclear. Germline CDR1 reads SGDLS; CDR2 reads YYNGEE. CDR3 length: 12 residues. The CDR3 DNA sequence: TGTGCCAGCAGCGGTTCGAACACTGAAGCTTCCTTT. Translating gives CASSGSNTEASF.

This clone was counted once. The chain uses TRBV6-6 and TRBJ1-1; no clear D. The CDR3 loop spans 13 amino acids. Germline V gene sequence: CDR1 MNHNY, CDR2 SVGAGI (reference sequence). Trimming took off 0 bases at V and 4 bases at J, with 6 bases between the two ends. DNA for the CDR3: TGTGCCAGCAGTTACTCAGCGGGCACTGAAGCTTTCTTT. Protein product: CASSYSAGTEAFF.

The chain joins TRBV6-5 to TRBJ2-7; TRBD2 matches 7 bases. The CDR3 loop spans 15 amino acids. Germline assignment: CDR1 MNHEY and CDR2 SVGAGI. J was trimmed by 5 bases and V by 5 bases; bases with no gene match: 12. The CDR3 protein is CASSTPGLPSDEQYF. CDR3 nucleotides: TGTGCCAGCAGTACGCCGGGACTACCCTCTGACGAGCAGTACTTC.

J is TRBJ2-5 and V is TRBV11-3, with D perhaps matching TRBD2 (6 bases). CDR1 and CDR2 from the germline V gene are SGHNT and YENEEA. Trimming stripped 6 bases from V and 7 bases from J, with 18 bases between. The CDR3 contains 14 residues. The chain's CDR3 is CASSQRLGQGTQYF. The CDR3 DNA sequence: TGTGCCAGCAGTCAAAGACTAGGCCAGGGGACCCAGTACTTC.

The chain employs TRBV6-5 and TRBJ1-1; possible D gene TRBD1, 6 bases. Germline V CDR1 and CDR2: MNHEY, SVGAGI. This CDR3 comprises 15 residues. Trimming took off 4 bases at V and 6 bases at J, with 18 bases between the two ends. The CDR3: CASSSYAGGRSEAFF. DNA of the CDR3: TGTGCCAGCAGTTCCTACGCCGGGGGGCGATCTGAAGCTTTCTTT.

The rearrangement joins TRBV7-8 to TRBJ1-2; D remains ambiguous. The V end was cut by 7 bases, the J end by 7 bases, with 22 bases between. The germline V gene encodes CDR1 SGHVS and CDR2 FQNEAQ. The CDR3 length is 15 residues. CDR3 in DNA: TGTGCCAGCACCCAGAGCCCGGACCCAGGATTTGGCTACACCTTC. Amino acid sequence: CASTQSPDPGFGYTF.

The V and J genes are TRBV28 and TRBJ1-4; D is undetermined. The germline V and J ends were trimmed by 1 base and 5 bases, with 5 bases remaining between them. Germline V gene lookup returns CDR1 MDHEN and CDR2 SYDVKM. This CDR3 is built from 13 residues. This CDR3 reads CASSLSINEKLFF. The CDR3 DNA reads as TGTGCCAGCAGTTTATCCATAAATGAAAAACTGTTTTTT.

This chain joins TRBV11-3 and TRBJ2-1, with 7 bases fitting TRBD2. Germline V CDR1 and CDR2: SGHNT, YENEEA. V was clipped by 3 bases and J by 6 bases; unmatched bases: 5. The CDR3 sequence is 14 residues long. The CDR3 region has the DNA TGTGCCAGCAGCTTGGAGGGAGGGCTCAATGAGCAGTTCTTC. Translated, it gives CASSLEGGLNEQFF.

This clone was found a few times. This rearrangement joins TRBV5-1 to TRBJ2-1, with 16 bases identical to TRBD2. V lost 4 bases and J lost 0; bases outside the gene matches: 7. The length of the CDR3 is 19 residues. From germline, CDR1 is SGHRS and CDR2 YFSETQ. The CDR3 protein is CASSTRGLAGGTSYNEQFF. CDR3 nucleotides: TGCGCCAGCAGCACACGGGGACTAGCGGGAGGGACCTCCTACAATGAGCAGTTCTTC.

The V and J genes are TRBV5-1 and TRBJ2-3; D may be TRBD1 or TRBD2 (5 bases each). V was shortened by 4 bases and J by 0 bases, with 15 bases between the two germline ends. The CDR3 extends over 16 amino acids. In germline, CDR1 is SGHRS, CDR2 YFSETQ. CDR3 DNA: TGCGCCAGCAGCGTAGGACGGGACCCTAGCACAGATACGCAGTATTTT. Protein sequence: CASSVGRDPSTDTQYF.

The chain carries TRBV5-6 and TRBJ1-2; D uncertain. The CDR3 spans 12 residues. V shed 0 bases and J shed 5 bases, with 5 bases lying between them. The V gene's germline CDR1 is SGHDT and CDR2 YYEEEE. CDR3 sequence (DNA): TGTGCCAGCAGCTTGGGTGTATATGGCTACACCTTC. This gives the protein CASSLGVYGYTF.

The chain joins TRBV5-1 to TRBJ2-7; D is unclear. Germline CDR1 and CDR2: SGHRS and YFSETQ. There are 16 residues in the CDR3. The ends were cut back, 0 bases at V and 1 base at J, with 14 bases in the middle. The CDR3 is CASSLATGTVSYEQYF. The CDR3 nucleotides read TGCGCCAGCAGCTTGGCCACTGGCACCGTATCCTACGAGCAGTACTTC.

The CDR3 loop is CASSYNPSYEQYF. In nucleotides, the CDR3 is TGTGCCAGCAGTTACAACCCATCCTACGAGCAGTACTTC. The V and J genes are TRBV6-6 and TRBJ2-7; D unresolved. V was pared by 2 bases and J by 1 base, with 6 bases between. The germline CDR1 and CDR2 sequences are MNHNY and SVGAGI (reference sequence). The CDR3 loop spans 13 amino acids.

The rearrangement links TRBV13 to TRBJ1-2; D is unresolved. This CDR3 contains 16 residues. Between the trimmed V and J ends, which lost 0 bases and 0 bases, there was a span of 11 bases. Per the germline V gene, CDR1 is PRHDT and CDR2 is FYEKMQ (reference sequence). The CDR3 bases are TGTGCCAGCAGCTTAGGCAAGTGGAAGCCTAACTATGGCTACACCTTC. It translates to CASSLGKWKPNYGYTF.

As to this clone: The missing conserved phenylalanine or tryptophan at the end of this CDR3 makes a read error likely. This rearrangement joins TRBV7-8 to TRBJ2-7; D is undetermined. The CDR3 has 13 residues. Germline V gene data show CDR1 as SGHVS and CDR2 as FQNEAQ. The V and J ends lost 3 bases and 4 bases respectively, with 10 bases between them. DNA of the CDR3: TGTGCCAGCAGCTTCCCAGGAACTTACGAGCAGTACCTC. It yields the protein CASSFPGTYEQYL.

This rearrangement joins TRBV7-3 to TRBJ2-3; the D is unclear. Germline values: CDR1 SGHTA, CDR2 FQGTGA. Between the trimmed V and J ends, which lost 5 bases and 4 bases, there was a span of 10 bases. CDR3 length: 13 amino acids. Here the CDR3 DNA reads TGTGCCAGCAGCCGCGTCAACTCAGATACGCAGTATTTT. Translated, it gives CASSRVNSDTQYF.

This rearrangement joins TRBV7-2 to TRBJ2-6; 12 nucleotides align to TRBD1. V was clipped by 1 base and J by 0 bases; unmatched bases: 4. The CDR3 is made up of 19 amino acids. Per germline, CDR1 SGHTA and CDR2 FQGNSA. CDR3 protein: CASSLGGTGGVSGANVLTF. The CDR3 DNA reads TGTGCCAGCAGCTTAGGCGGGACAGGGGGCGTCTCTGGGGCCAACGTCCTGACTTTC.

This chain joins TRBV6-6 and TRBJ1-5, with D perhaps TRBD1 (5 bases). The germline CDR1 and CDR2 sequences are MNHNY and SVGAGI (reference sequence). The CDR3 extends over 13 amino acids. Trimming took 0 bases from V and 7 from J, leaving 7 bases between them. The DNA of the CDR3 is TGTGCCAGCAGTTACTCGGGGGTCCAGCCCCAGCATTTT. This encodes CASSYSGVQPQHF.

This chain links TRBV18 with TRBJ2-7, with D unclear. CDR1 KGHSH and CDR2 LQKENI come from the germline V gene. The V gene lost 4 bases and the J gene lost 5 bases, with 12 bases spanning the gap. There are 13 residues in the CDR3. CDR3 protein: CASSRGRWDEQYF. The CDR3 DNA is TGTGCCAGCTCACGGGGTCGTTGGGACGAGCAGTACTTC.

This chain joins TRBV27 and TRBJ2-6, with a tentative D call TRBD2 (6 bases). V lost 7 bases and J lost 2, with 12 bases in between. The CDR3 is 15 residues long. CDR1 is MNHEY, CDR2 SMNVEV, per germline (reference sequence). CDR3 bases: TGTGCCAGCAAGCCTTGGGGGGCTGGGGCCAACGTCCTGACTTTC. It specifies CASKPWGAGANVLTF.

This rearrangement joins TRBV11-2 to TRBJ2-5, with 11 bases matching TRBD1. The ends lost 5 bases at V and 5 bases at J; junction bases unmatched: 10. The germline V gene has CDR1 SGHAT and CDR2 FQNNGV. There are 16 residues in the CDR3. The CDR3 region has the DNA TGTGCCAGCAGCACAAGGACAGGGGGCGCAGGGGAGACCCAGTACTTC. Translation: CASSTRTGGAGETQYF.

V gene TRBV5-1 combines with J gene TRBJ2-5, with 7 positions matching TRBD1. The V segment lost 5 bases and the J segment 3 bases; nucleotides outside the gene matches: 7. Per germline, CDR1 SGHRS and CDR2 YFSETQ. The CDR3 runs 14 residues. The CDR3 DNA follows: TGCGCCAGCAGACTAGGGGGCGCGAAAGAGACCCAGTACTTC. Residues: CASRLGGAKETQYF. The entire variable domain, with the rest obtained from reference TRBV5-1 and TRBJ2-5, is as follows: KAGVTQTPRYLIKTRGQQVTLSCSPISGHRSVSWYQQTPGQGLQFLFEYFSETQRNKGNFPGRFSGRQFSNSRSEMNVSTLELGDSALYLCASRLGGAKETQYFGPGTRLLVL.